The 21 T cell receptor beta chains below all came from one sample that was sequenced in a study of shared clonotypes between healthy human individuals. Repertoires were generated with immunoSEQ multiplex PCR, while TCRdb's copy carries only in-frame clones and drops some. The table lists 1,400,000 or so clones, roughly 98.5% of them singletons. Sequenced input: naive CD4+ T cells sorted from blood. The subset is: CD45RA+ positively selected. These TCRs come from a man aged 30-40 years in good health.

V usage is TRBV6-6 and J usage is TRBJ2-7; D is possibly TRBD1 or TRBD2 (5 bases each). V lost 2 bases and J lost 2, with 7 bases in between. The germline CDR1 and CDR2 sequences are MNHNY and SVGAGI (reference sequence). The CDR3 has 13 residues. In nucleotides, the CDR3 is TGTGCCAGCAGTTACCAGGGACCCTACGAGCAGTACTTC. It codes for CASSYQGPYEQYF.

V is TRBV7-9 and J is TRBJ2-3; TRBD2 matches at 10 bases. Germline V gene lookup returns CDR1 SEHNR and CDR2 FQNEAQ (reference sequence). CDR3 length equals 17 residues. Losses at the gene ends were 3 bases for V and 0 bases for J; bases not matched to a gene: 6. The CDR3 here is CASSFRGLASSTDTQYF. In nucleotides, the CDR3 is TGTGCCAGCAGCTTTAGGGGACTAGCGAGTAGCACAGATACGCAGTATTTT.

The gene calls are TRBV27 and TRBJ2-3; D remains unclear. Trimming stripped 2 bases from V and 3 bases from J, with 6 bases between. This CDR3 is built from 13 residues. Looked up from germline, CDR1 is MNHEY and CDR2 is SMNVEV (reference sequence). CDR3 in DNA: TGTGCCAGCAGTTTACCTTATACAGATACGCAGTATTTT. It translates to CASSLPYTDTQYF.

This clone appeared a single time. The chain links TRBV7-3 to TRBJ2-7, with 9 bases matching TRBD2. There are 14 residues in the CDR3. From germline, CDR1 is SGHTA and CDR2 FQGTGA. V lost 2 bases, J lost 6 bases, and 5 bases stayed unmatched. DNA of the CDR3: TGTGCCAGCAGCTTAGGGGGACTAGCTCGCGAGCAGTACTTC. It codes for CASSLGGLAREQYF.

The V and J genes are TRBV7-9 and TRBJ2-3; D call uncertain. The CDR3 is 15 residues long. Germline-derived CDR1 and CDR2 are SEHNR and FQNEAQ (reference sequence). Trimming removed 3 bases at V and 1 base at J, with 11 bases between. The CDR3 DNA reads TGTGCCAGCAGCTTGATCACCCCTCGCACAGATACGCAGTATTTT. Its translation is CASSLITPRTDTQYF.

This clone has a single count. The V and J genes are TRBV5-4 and TRBJ2-5; 8 bases fit TRBD2. V was pared by 2 bases and J by 5 bases, with 5 bases of the junction left unmatched. Germline V lookup: CDR1 SGHNT, CDR2 YYREEE (reference sequence). This CDR3 has 14 residues. The CDR3 is CASSFAGGRETQYF. The CDR3 DNA reads as TGTGCCAGCAGCTTCGCGGGAGGCCGCGAGACCCAGTACTTC. The variable domain in full, with the rest retrieved from reference TRBV5-4 and TRBJ2-5, is ETGVTQSPTHLIKTRGQQVTLRCSSQSGHNTVSWYQQALGQGPQFIFQYYREEENGRGNFPPRFSGLQFPNYSSELNVNALELDDSALYLCASSFAGGRETQYFGPGTRLLVL.

This clone has just one count. This chain joins TRBV5-1 and TRBJ1-3; no clear D gene. Germline assignment: CDR1 SGHRS and CDR2 YFSETQ. This CDR3 spans 17 amino acids. The V end lost 0 bases, the J end lost 0 bases, and 13 bases lay between the germline ends. DNA for the CDR3: TGCGCCAGCAGCTTGGTGTCGCAGCCAAACTCTGGAAACACCATATATTTT. This encodes CASSLVSQPNSGNTIYF. The full variable domain, in which reference TRBV5-1 and TRBJ1-3 provide the parts outside the CDR3, is KAGVTQTPRYLIKTRGQQVTLSCSPISGHRSVSWYQQTPGQGLQFLFEYFSETQRNKGNFPGRFSGRQFSNSRSEMNVSTLELGDSALYLCASSLVSQPNSGNTIYFGEGSWLTVV.

This chain connects TRBV5-4 to TRBJ2-1; TRBD2 is a possible D gene (5 bases). The germline CDR1 and CDR2 sequences are SGHNT and YYREEE (reference sequence). The CDR3 extends over 15 amino acids. V was clipped by 2 bases and J by 7 bases, with 16 bases between them. CDR3 nucleotides: TGTGCCAGCAGCTTTGTTGGGGAGCGGTTGAATGAGCAGTTCTTC. It is translated as CASSFVGERLNEQFF.

J is TRBJ2-7 and V is TRBV28; D not certain. V was shortened by 2 bases and J by 5 bases, with 16 bases between the two germline ends. The CDR3 consists of 15 residues. Germline loops: CDR1 MDHEN, CDR2 SYDVKM. CDR3 DNA sequence: TGTGCCAGCAGTTTACCCCCCGCTAGGTTACACGAGCAGTACTTC. It translates to CASSLPPARLHEQYF.

V and J are TRBV18 and TRBJ2-3; the D is unclear. Germline V gene data show CDR1 as KGHSH and CDR2 as LQKENI. This CDR3 is 17 amino acids long. Trimming pared 1 base from V and 4 bases from J, leaving 18 bases between. This chain's CDR3 is CASSPLPRGSLADTQYF. CDR3 DNA sequence: TGTGCCAGCTCACCACTCCCTAGAGGATCACTGGCAGATACGCAGTATTTT.

This clone was recorded once. The rearrangement uses TRBV10-1 and TRBJ2-7, with 8 positions matching TRBD2. Germline V gene sequence: CDR1 WNHNN, CDR2 SYGVQD (reference sequence). V shed 2 bases and J 4 bases; nucleotides not matched to a gene: 4. This CDR3 spans 14 amino acids. The DNA for the CDR3 is TGCGCCAGCAGTGAGGGGACTAGGTTTTACGAGCAGTACTTC. This translates into CASSEGTRFYEQYF.

The chain has TRBV5-4 and TRBJ2-1; no clear D gene. This CDR3 spans 14 amino acids. In germline, CDR1 is SGHNT, CDR2 YYREEE (reference sequence). Trimming stripped 3 bases from V and 1 base from J, with 8 bases between. CDR3 bases: TGTGCCAGCAGCTCTTTCGGTTCCTACAATGAGCAGTTCTTC. This encodes CASSSFGSYNEQFF.

A remark on this clone: This sample also contains other DNA sequences that code for the same CDR3. V is TRBV30 and J is TRBJ2-3; D is unresolved. Germline V gene data show CDR1 as GTSNPN and CDR2 as SVGIG (reference sequence). The CDR3 covers 12 residues. The V gene lost 2 bases and the J gene lost 0 bases, with 3 bases spanning the gap. CDR3 in amino acids: CAWSLSTDTQYF. CDR3 DNA: TGTGCCTGGAGTCTAAGCACAGATACGCAGTATTTT.

V and J are TRBV30 and TRBJ1-2; D gene uncertain. The CDR3 length is 10 residues. The germline CDR1 and CDR2 sequences are GTSNPN and SVGIG (reference sequence). Deletions cut 3 bases from V and 10 bases from J, with 9 bases between. For the CDR3, the DNA is TGTGCCTGGAGCCCTCCGGCCTACACCTTC. Translating gives CAWSPPAYTF.

The chain has TRBV18 and TRBJ2-7; weak D call: TRBD1 (6 bases). The CDR3 sequence is 16 residues long. CDR1 and CDR2 (germline): KGHSH, LQKENI. Between the trimmed V and J ends, which lost 2 bases and 3 bases, there was a span of 17 bases. The DNA of the CDR3 is TGTGCCAGCTCACCAAGAGGCGACAGGACCTTCTACGAGCAGTACTTC. It is translated as CASSPRGDRTFYEQYF.

This clone has a single count. The J gene is TRBJ2-3, the V gene TRBV2, with D uncertain. The germline V gene has CDR1 SNHLY and CDR2 FYNNEI. The V end was cut by 5 bases, the J end by 6 bases, with 18 bases between. The CDR3 has 15 residues. This CDR3 is CASSPVVSIRDTQYF. For the CDR3, the DNA is TGTGCCAGCAGTCCAGTGGTATCGATACGGGATACGCAGTATTTT.

This rearrangement joins TRBV27 to TRBJ2-7; 8 bases agree with TRBD2. CDR1 is MNHEY and CDR2 is SMNVEV in the germline V gene (reference sequence). This CDR3 spans 15 amino acids. V was pared by 2 bases and J by 3 bases, with 6 bases of the junction left unmatched. The CDR3 sequence is CASSLLSGSDYEQYF. The CDR3 DNA reads as TGTGCCAGCAGTTTACTGAGCGGGAGCGACTACGAGCAGTACTTC.

V is TRBV29-1 and J is TRBJ2-1; 13 nucleotides match TRBD2. V was clipped by 5 bases and J by 4 bases; unmatched bases: 5. CDR1 and CDR2 from the germline V gene are SQVTM and ANQGSEA. This CDR3 is built from 15 residues. The CDR3 loop is CSVWTSGSWYNEQFF. For the CDR3, the DNA is TGCAGCGTTTGGACTAGCGGGAGTTGGTACAATGAGCAGTTCTTC.

The chain has TRBV9 and TRBJ2-1; no clear D. From germline, CDR1 is SGDLS and CDR2 YYNGEE. V gave up 0 bases and J gave up 5 bases, with 9 bases separating them. This CDR3 is built from 14 residues. The CDR3 DNA sequence: TGTGCCAGCAGCGTAGCAGCTTCTAACAATGAGCAGTTCTTC. This encodes CASSVAASNNEQFF.

V is TRBV27 and J is TRBJ2-7; TRBD2 aligns across 9 bases. This CDR3 comprises 15 residues. With 8 bases clipped from V and 4 bases from J, the junction kept 12 bases outside the gene matches. CDR1 MNHEY and CDR2 SMNVEV come from the germline V gene (reference sequence). CDR3 sequence: CASGAASGTPYEQYF. For the CDR3, the DNA is TGTGCCAGCGGAGCGGCTAGCGGGACCCCATACGAGCAGTACTTC.

The chain is built from TRBV5-6 and TRBJ1-5; D is undetermined. The germline V gene encodes CDR1 SGHDT and CDR2 YYEEEE. V was clipped by 1 base and J by 0 bases, with 5 bases between them. This CDR3 has 14 residues. CDR3 in amino acids: CASSLTDSNQPQHF. The CDR3 DNA reads as TGTGCCAGCAGCTTGACTGATAGCAATCAGCCCCAGCATTTT.